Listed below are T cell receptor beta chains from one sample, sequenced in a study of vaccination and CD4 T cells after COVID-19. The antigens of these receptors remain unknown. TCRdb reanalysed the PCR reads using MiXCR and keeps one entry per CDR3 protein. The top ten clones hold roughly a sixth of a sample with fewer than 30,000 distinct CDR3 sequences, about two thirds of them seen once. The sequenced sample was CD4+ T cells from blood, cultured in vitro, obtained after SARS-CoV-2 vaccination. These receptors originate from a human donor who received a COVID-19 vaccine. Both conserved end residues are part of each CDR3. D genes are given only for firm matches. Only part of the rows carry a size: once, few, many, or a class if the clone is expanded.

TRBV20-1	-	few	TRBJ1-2	TGCAGTGCTAGCCTGGCCCCAAGGAATGGCTACACCTTC	CSASLAPRNGYTF
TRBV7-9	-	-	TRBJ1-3	TGTGCCAGCAGCTTAATGGGGGCGCAAGGAAACACCATATATTTT	CASSLMGAQGNTIYF
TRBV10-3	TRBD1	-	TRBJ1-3	TGTGCCATTGGACAGGGTGGAAACACCATATATTTT	CAIGQGGNTIYF
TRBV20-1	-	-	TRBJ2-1	TGCAGTGCGGACTTCGGGGCAAAGAGCTCCTACAATGAGCAGTTCTTC	CSADFGAKSSYNEQFF
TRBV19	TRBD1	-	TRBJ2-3	TGTGCCAGTAGTATACGGCACAGGGGGGTTCCAGATACGCAGTATTTT	CASSIRHRGVPDTQYF
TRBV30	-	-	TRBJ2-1	TGTGCCTGGAGCCCCGAGAGCCCGTATGAGCAGTTCTTC	CAWSPESPYEQFF
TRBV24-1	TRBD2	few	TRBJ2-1	TGTGCCACCAGTGACCGTAGCGGGGGGTCCCTCTACAATGAGCAGTTCTTC	CATSDRSGGSLYNEQFF
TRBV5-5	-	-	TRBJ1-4	TGTGCCAGCAGCTTGGTAGGTGACGGGGAAAAACTGTTTTTT	CASSLVGDGEKLFF
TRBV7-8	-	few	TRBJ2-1	TGTGCCAGCAGCTTAGCGCGGGTAGCGAGCTCCTACAATGAGCAGTTCTTC	CASSLARVASSYNEQFF
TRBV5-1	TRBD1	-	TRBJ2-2	TGCGCCTGCAACACCGGGACAGCGAACACCGGGGAGCTGTTTTTT	CACNTGTANTGELFF
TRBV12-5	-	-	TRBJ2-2	TGTGCTAGTGGTTTGTCCGGACGGGGGCTTTACACCGGGGAGCTGTTTTTT	CASGLSGRGLYTGELFF
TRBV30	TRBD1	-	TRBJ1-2	TGTGCCTGGAGTGCGGCCCCAGGGGGCTACTATGGCTACACCTTC	CAWSAAPGGYYGYTF
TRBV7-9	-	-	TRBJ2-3	TGCGCCAGCAGCAGTACGGGAAGGAGCACAGATACGCAGTATTTT	CASSSTGRSTDTQYF
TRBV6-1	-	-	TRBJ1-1	TGTGCCAGCAGGGAGGACCCATCAGACACTGAAGCTTTCTTT	CASREDPSDTEAFF
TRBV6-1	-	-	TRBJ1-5	TGTGCCAGCAGTCTGGATCATAGCAATCAGCCCCAGCATTTT	CASSLDHSNQPQHF
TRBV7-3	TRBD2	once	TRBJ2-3	TGTGCCAGCAGCTCTGGGCGGGGGGGATTAGATACGCAGTATTTT	CASSSGRGGLDTQYF
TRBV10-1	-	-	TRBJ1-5	TGCGCCAGCAGTGAGAGTCGGGCGGCCGGGGAGCAGCCCCAGCATTTT	CASSESRAAGEQPQHF
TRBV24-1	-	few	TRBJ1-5	TGTGCCACCAGTGATTCCAGGTCATTGAATCAGCCCCAGCATTTT	CATSDSRSLNQPQHF
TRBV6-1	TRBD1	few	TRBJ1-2	TGTGCCAGCCTGTCTGTTGGGACAGGGGGCCCTTTCTATGGCTACACCTTC	CASLSVGTGGPFYGYTF
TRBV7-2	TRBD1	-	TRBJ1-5	TGTGCCAGCAGCTTAGCGGGGACAGGGACTCAGCCCCAGCATTTT	CASSLAGTGTQPQHF
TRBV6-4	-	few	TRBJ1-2	TGTGCCAGCAGTGTGACAGAAATCTCCTGGGATTATGGCTACACCTTC	CASSVTEISWDYGYTF
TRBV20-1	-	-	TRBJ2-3	TGCAGTGCTAGAGTGGACGCGGATACGCAGTATTTT	CSARVDADTQYF